This T cell receptor (beta chain) derives from a study of blood T cell repertoires in COVID-19. Study as a whole: The United States, Italy and Spain supplied acute and convalescent COVID-19 samples. PBMCs, B-cell-depleted T cells, or T cells were the source of the cDNA or gDNA that made up the material.

Original methodology: The assay estimated nucleated cells by amplifying reference gene primers. Only in-frame clones appear in the TCRdb table, and some are missing; sequencing was by immunoSEQ multiplex PCR. The DNA gave D and trimming, while V, J and clone size come from that table. This table has under 300,000 clones, just over 85% appearing once. V was cut by 5 bases and J by 1 base, with 17 bases left in between. The CDR3 is 16 residues long. The germline V gene encodes CDR1 SEHNR and CDR2 FQNEAQ (reference sequence). The receptor was derived from a young man who had recovered from COVID-19. The sequenced sample was peripheral blood. This chain links TRBV7-9 with TRBJ1-1, with a possible D match to TRBD1 (5 bases). CDR3 bases: TGTGCCAGCAGCCCCAGAGGACACCTTCCGAACACTGAAGCTTTCTTT. Translated, it gives CASSPRGHLPNTEAFF.